A selection of T cell receptor beta chains follows, all from one sample in a study of blood T cell repertoires in COVID-19. Measured with immunoSEQ multiplex PCR; TCRdb has only the in-frame clones, and not every one. The sample has about 100,000 clones; about 78% are singletons. The specimen was peripheral blood. These receptors originate from a man aged 55 to 69 with active or convalescent COVID-19. CDR3s include the opening cysteine and the closing phenylalanine or tryptophan. A D gene is named only where the DNA matches it firmly. Expanded clones are given a class, and other clones once, few, many or no size at all.

clone size: .; J gene: TRBJ1-1; V gene: TRBV19; D gene: .; CDR3 DNA: TGTGCCAGTAAAGGTCTGAGGGAGGAAGCTTTCTTT; CDR3 protein: CASKGLREEAFF
clone size: .; J gene: TRBJ1-5; V gene: TRBV28; D gene: .; CDR3 DNA: TGTGCCAGCAGGGGAGGTGGCAATCAGCCCCAGCATTTT; CDR3 protein: CASRGGGNQPQHF
clone size: few; J gene: TRBJ2-1; V gene: TRBV24-1; D gene: TRBD2; CDR3 DNA: TGTGCCACCAGTGAGCTAGCGGGAGGGCCGGGCAATGAGCAGTTCTTC; CDR3 protein: CATSELAGGPGNEQFF
clone size: .; J gene: TRBJ1-1; V gene: TRBV5-1; D gene: .; CDR3 DNA: TGCGCCAGCCGGACGGGGATGAACACTGAAGCTTTCTTT; CDR3 protein: CASRTGMNTEAFF
clone size: few; J gene: TRBJ2-1; V gene: TRBV19; D gene: .; CDR3 DNA: TGTGCCAGTCAGGACTACAATGAGCAGTTCTTC; CDR3 protein: CASQDYNEQFF
clone size: .; J gene: TRBJ1-2; V gene: TRBV29-1; D gene: .; CDR3 DNA: TGCAGCACTGGAGAGGATGGCTACACCTTC; CDR3 protein: CSTGEDGYTF
clone size: .; J gene: TRBJ2-7; V gene: TRBV29-1; D gene: .; CDR3 DNA: TGCAGCGTTGAACTCGCCGGGAGAGGCTACGAGCAGTACTTC; CDR3 protein: CSVELAGRGYEQYF
clone size: .; J gene: TRBJ2-7; V gene: TRBV11-3; D gene: .; CDR3 DNA: TGTGCCAGCAGCTTAGCCACAGTGTACGAGCAGTACTTC; CDR3 protein: CASSLATVYEQYF
clone size: .; J gene: TRBJ2-1; V gene: TRBV10-2; D gene: .; CDR3 DNA: TGCGCCAGCAGTGAGTCGGGGGCCCTAGGGAAGCAAGTGTTCTTC; CDR3 protein: CASSESGALGKQVFF
clone size: .; J gene: TRBJ2-1; V gene: TRBV4-1; D gene: .; CDR3 DNA: TGCGCCAGCAGCCCTACCGTAGCGGTCTCCTACAATGAGCAGTTCTTC; CDR3 protein: CASSPTVAVSYNEQFF
clone size: .; J gene: TRBJ2-3; V gene: TRBV11-1; D gene: .; CDR3 DNA: TGTGCCAGCAGCCTCTCGGATACGCAGTATTTT; CDR3 protein: CASSLSDTQYF
clone size: .; J gene: TRBJ1-5; V gene: TRBV4-1; D gene: .; CDR3 DNA: TGCGCCAGCAGCCAAGCCCCGCGAGCGGAGCCCCAGCATTTT; CDR3 protein: CASSQAPRAEPQHF